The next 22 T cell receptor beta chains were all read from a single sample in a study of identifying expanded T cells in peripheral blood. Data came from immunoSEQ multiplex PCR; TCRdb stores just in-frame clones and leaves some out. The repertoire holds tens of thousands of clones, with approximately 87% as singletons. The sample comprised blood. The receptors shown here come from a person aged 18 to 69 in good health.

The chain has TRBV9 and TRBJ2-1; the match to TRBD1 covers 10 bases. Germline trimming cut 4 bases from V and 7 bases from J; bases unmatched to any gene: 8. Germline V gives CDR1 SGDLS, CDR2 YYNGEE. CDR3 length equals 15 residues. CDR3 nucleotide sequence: TGTGCCAGCAGCCCTGGACAGGGGGGGCCGAATGAGCAGTTCTTC. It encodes CASSPGQGGPNEQFF. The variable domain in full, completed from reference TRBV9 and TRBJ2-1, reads DSGVTQTPKHLITATGQRVTLRCSPRSGDLSVYWYQQSLDQGLQFLIQYYNGEERAKGNILERFSAQQFPDLHSELNLSSLELGDSALYFCASSPGQGGPNEQFFGPGTRLTVL.

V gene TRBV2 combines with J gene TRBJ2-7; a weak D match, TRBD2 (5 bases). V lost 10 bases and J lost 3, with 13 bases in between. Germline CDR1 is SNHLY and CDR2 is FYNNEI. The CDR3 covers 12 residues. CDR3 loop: CATSTRGYEQYF. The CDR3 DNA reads TGTGCCACCTCCACCCGGGGCTACGAGCAGTACTTC.

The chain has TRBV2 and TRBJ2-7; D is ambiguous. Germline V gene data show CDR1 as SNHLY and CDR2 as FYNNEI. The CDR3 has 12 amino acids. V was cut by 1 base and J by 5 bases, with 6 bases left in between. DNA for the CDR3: TGTGCCAGCAGTGAAGATGGTGACGAGCAGTACTTC. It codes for CASSEDGDEQYF.

The chain's CDR3 is CASSLVPSGRNTQYF. In DNA form, the CDR3 reads TGTGCCAGCAGCTTAGTTCCTAGCGGGAGAAATACGCAGTATTTT. The chain couples TRBV7-8 to TRBJ2-3, with 10 bases that match TRBD2. The junction had 5 bases not matched to a gene; V was cut back by 1 base and J by 7 bases. From germline, CDR1 is SGHVS and CDR2 FQNEAQ. This CDR3 has 15 amino acids.

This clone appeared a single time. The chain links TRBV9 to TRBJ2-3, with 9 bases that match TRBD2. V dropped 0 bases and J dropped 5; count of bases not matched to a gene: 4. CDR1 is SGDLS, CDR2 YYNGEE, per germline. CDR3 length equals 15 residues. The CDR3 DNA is TGTGCCAGCAGCGTAGGCGGGGGGGCTGTAGATACGCAGTATTTT. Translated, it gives CASSVGGGAVDTQYF.

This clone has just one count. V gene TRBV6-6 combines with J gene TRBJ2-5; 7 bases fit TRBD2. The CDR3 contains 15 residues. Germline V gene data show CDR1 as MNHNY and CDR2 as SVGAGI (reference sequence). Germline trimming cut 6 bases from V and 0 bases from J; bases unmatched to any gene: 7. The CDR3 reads CASSPSRGDQETQYF. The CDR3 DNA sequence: TGTGCCAGCAGCCCCTCCCGGGGGGACCAAGAGACCCAGTACTTC.

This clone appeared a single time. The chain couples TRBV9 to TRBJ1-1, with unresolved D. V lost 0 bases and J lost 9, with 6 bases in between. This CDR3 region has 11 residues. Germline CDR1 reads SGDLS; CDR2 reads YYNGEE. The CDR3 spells CASSVVTQAFF. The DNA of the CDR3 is TGTGCCAGCAGCGTAGTGACCCAAGCTTTCTTT.

CDR3 loop: CASSWDRGSEKLFF. The CDR3 nucleotides are TGTGCCAGCAGCTGGGACAGGGGTTCTGAAAAACTGTTTTTT. The chain couples TRBV11-2 to TRBJ1-4; 10 bases align to TRBD1. The CDR3 is made up of 14 amino acids. Germline V gene lookup returns CDR1 SGHAT and CDR2 FQNNGV. Trimming at V came to 4 bases and at J to 7 bases, leaving 3 bases not matched to a gene.

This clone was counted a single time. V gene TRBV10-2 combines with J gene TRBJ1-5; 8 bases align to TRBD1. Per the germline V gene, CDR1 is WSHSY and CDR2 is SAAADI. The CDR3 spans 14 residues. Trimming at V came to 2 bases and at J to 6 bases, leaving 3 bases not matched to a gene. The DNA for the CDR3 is TGCGCCAGCAGTGAGGTGACAGGGGTTCAGCCCCAGCATTTT. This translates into CASSEVTGVQPQHF.

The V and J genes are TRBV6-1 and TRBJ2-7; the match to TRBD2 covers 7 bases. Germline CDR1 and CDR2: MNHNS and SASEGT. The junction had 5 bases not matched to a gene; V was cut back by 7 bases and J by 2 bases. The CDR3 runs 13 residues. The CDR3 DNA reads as TGTGCCAGCACTTCCAGCGGGGCCTACGAGCAGTACTTC. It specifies CASTSSGAYEQYF.

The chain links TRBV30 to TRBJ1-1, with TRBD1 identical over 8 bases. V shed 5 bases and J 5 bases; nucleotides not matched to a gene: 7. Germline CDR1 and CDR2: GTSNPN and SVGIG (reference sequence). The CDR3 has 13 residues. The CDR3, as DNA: TGTGCCTGGGGGAGCGACAGGGGAACTGAAGCTTTCTTT. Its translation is CAWGSDRGTEAFF.

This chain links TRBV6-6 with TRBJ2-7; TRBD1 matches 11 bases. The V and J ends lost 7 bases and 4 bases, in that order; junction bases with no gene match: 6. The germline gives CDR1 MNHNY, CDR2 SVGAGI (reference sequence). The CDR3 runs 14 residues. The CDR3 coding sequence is TGTGCCAGCATTCTCGGACAGGGGGCGTACGAGCAGTACTTC. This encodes CASILGQGAYEQYF.

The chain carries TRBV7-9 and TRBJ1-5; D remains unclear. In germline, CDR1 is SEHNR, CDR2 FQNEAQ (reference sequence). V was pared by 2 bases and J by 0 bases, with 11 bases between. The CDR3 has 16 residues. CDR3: CASSLSGPISNQPQHF. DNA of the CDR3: TGTGCCAGCAGCTTATCCGGGCCGATTAGCAATCAGCCCCAGCATTTT.

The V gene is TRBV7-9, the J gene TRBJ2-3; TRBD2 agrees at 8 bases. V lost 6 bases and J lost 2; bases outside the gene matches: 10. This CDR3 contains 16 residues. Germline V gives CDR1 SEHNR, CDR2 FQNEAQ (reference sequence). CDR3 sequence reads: CASREAGTRFTDTQYF. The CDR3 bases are TGTGCCAGCAGAGAAGCCGGGACTAGGTTCACAGATACGCAGTATTTT.

Here the CDR3 DNA reads TGTGCCAGCAGCCCCGTCGGCTCCTACGAGCAGTACTTC. Amino acids: CASSPVGSYEQYF. This chain connects TRBV7-3 to TRBJ2-7, with unresolved D. CDR1 and CDR2 (germline): SGHTA, FQGTGA. The CDR3 has 13 amino acids. V lost 5 bases and J lost 0, with 8 bases in between.

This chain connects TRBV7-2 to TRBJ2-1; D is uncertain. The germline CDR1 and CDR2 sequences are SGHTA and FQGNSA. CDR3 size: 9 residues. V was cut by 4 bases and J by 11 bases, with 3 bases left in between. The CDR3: CASSWKQFF. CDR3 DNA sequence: TGTGCCAGCAGCTGGAAGCAGTTCTTC.

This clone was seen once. The CDR3 DNA reads as TGCGCCAGCAGCCAAGCGGTTCAAGACGAGCAGTACTTC. Translated, it gives CASSQAVQDEQYF. The chain is built from TRBV4-3 and TRBJ2-7; no definite D call. The V end was cut by 1 base, the J end by 5 bases, with 9 bases between. Per germline, CDR1 LGHNA and CDR2 YSLEER. The CDR3 loop spans 13 amino acids.

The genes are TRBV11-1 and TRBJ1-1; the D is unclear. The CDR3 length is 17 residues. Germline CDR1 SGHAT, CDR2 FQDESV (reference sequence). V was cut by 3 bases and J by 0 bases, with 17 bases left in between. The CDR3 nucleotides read TGTGCCAGCAGCTTCAATTCCGGGTCCTTCATGAACACTGAAGCTTTCTTT. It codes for CASSFNSGSFMNTEAFF.

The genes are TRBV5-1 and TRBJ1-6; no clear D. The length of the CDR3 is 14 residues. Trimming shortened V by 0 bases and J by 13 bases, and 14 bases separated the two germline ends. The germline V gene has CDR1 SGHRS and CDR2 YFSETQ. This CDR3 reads CASSLVRDTGPLHF. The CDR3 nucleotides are TGCGCCAGCAGCTTGGTACGGGATACGGGTCCCCTCCACTTT.

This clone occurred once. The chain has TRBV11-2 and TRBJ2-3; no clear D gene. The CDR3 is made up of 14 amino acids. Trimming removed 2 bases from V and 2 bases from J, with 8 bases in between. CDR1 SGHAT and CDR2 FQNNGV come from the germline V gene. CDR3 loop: CASSLSWPTDTQYF. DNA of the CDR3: TGTGCCAGCAGCTTATCCTGGCCCACAGATACGCAGTATTTT.

The CDR3 here is CASSSGTGGTGNTIYF. The CDR3 DNA sequence: TGTGCCAGCAGCTCCGGGACAGGGGGCACTGGAAACACCATATATTTT. The chain joins TRBV7-9 to TRBJ1-3; TRBD1 agrees at 12 bases. This CDR3 has 16 residues. J lost 2 bases, V lost 4 bases, and 3 bases had no gene match. CDR1 and CDR2 (germline): SEHNR, FQNEAQ (reference sequence).

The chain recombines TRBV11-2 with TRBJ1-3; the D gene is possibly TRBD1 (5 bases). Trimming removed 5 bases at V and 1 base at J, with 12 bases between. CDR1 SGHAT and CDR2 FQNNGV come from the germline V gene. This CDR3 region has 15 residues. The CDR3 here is CASSGWRGSGNTIYF. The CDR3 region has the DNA TGTGCCAGCAGCGGCTGGAGGGGATCTGGAAACACCATATATTTT.